Following are 26 T cell receptor beta chains from one sample sequenced in a study of response to subunit inactivated influenza vaccine. Using its own MiXCR run on the RT-PCR reads, TCRdb lists one record per CDR3 protein. This table has approximately 520,000 distinct CDR3 sequences, 15% to 20% appearing once. This material consisted of CD4+ T cells sorted from PBMCs, taken less than 30 months after vaccination. All receptors derive from a man aged 50 to 75 who received an inactivated influenza vaccine.

The chain joins TRBV5-1 to TRBJ1-1; TRBD1 aligns across 8 bases. The V and J ends lost 1 base and 2 bases, in that order; junction bases with no gene match: 4. The V gene's germline CDR1 is SGHRS and CDR2 YFSETQ. The CDR3 extends over 15 amino acids. CDR3 sequence reads: CASSLNPGGNTEAFF. The CDR3 DNA sequence: TGCGCCAGCAGCTTGAACCCAGGGGGCAACACTGAAGCTTTCTTT.

Only a few counts were recorded for this clonotype. This chain connects TRBV7-9 to TRBJ1-4, with D perhaps TRBD1 (5 bases). Trimming shortened V by 6 bases and J by 3 bases, and 14 bases separated the two germline ends. This CDR3 contains 15 residues. From germline, CDR1 is SEHNR and CDR2 FQNEAQ (reference sequence). The CDR3 loop reads CASSPEGSANEKLFF. In nucleotides, the CDR3 is TGTGCCAGCAGTCCGGAGGGGTCGGCTAATGAAAAACTGTTTTTT.

In the case of this clonotype: A much larger clone differs by one base, so this may be a read error. The V gene is TRBV5-1, the J gene TRBJ1-4; no reliable D call. Germline CDR1 reads SGHRS; CDR2 reads YFSETQ. The length of the CDR3 is 14 residues. CDR3 in amino acids: CAGSETTTNEKLFF. The CDR3 bases are TGCGCCGGCAGCGAGACAACAACTAATGAAAAACTGTTTTTT.

This clonotype was picked up many times. The chain couples TRBV14 to TRBJ2-7, with 9 bases lining up with TRBD2. CDR1 is SGHDN and CDR2 is FVKESK in the germline V gene. The CDR3 length is 14 residues. The V and J ends lost 3 bases and 3 bases, in that order; junction bases with no gene match: 3. As DNA, the CDR3 is TGTGCCAGCAGCCAGGGACTAGCTGGCTACGAGCAGTACTTC. It codes for CASSQGLAGYEQYF.

This clonotype was seen more than once but under ten times. V and J are TRBV27 and TRBJ2-7, with D uncertain. There are 15 residues in the CDR3. V shed 2 bases and J shed 0 bases, with 11 bases lying between them. Germline lookup yields CDR1 MNHEY and CDR2 SMNVEV (reference sequence). This CDR3 reads CASSLRFGYSYEQYF. The CDR3 DNA sequence: TGTGCCAGCAGTTTACGGTTCGGATACTCCTACGAGCAGTACTTC.

This clonotype was picked up a small number of times. The V gene is TRBV2, the J gene TRBJ1-2, with TRBD1 matching 10 bases. This CDR3 comprises 14 residues. The V and J ends lost 7 bases and 4 bases, in that order; junction bases with no gene match: 6. CDR1 and CDR2 (germline): SNHLY, FYNNEI. The CDR3 protein is CASTLTGGFYGYTF. The DNA of the CDR3 is TGTGCCAGCACATTGACAGGGGGCTTCTATGGCTACACCTTC.

J is TRBJ2-5 and V is TRBV7-2, with TRBD1 as a possible D gene (5 bases). Trimming removed 4 bases at V and 5 bases at J, with 11 bases between. The CDR3 covers 13 residues. Germline lookup yields CDR1 SGHTA and CDR2 FQGNSA. As DNA, the CDR3 is TGTGCCAGCAGCTATGGGGCCGTCGAGACCCAGTACTTC. This gives the protein CASSYGAVETQYF.

The chain couples TRBV12-3 or TRBV12-4 to TRBJ2-1; D uncertain. V was pared by 3 bases and J by 1 base, with 7 bases between. CDR3 length equals 14 residues. CDR3 DNA sequence: TGTGCCAGCAGTTTTAGTAGGTCCTACAATGAGCAGTTCTTC. It encodes CASSFSRSYNEQFF.

The chain employs TRBV7-3 and TRBJ1-3, with unresolved D. Per the germline V gene, CDR1 is SGHTA and CDR2 is FQGTGA. V was cut by 0 bases and J by 2 bases, with 5 bases left in between. The CDR3 spans 14 residues. CDR3 nucleotides: TGTGCCAGCAGCTTAACAGGGCCTGGAAACACCATATATTTT. Its translation is CASSLTGPGNTIYF.

This clonotype was counted only a few times. V and J are TRBV3-1 and TRBJ2-1; D is unclear. Germline CDR1 is LGHDT and CDR2 is YNNKEL (reference sequence). This CDR3 spans 17 amino acids. Trimming took 0 bases from V and 0 from J, leaving 12 bases between them. The CDR3 coding sequence is TGTGCCAGCAGCCAAGAGGGAAGGTTCTACTCCTACAATGAGCAGTTCTTC. This translates into CASSQEGRFYSYNEQFF.

The chain has TRBV7-2 and TRBJ2-6, with D possibly TRBD1 on 5 matching bases. The CDR3 is 16 amino acids. V lost 0 bases to trimming and J lost 4 bases, with 10 bases between them. Germline lookup yields CDR1 SGHTA and CDR2 FQGNSA. For the CDR3, the DNA is TGTGCCAGCAGCTTAGCGGCAGGGTCCGGGGCCAACGTCCTGACTTTC. Translating gives CASSLAAGSGANVLTF.

There are many counts of this clonotype. The chain combines TRBV12-3 or TRBV12-4 with TRBJ1-2; maybe TRBD1 (6 bases). Trimming shortened V by 7 bases and J by 2 bases, and 14 bases separated the two germline ends. The CDR3 has 14 amino acids. CDR3 amino acids: CASTSPQGNYGYTF. CDR3 DNA: TGTGCCAGCACCTCACCGCAGGGGAACTATGGCTACACCTTC.

Here the CDR3 DNA reads TGTGCCAGCAGCGCCTCGACGGATGGACCCTCTGGAAACACCATATATTTT. Amino acid sequence: CASSASTDGPSGNTIYF. The gene calls are TRBV13 and TRBJ1-3; D call uncertain. V was shortened by 5 bases and J by 0 bases, with 17 bases between the two germline ends. Germline lookup yields CDR1 PRHDT and CDR2 FYEKMQ (reference sequence). CDR3 length: 17 amino acids.

This clonotype turned up a few times. The chain employs TRBV20-1 and TRBJ2-3; D uncertain. CDR3 size: 15 residues. Deletions cut 0 bases from V and 4 bases from J, with 14 bases between. CDR1 is DFQATT and CDR2 is SNEGSKA in the germline V gene (reference sequence). CDR3 DNA: TGCAGTGCTAGAGACTTTTTGGCTGTGGCAGATACGCAGTATTTT. Its translation: CSARDFLAVADTQYF.

V gene TRBV7-6 combines with J gene TRBJ2-7, with D hard to call. Trimming took off 1 base at V and 3 bases at J, with 10 bases between the two ends. Germline V CDR1 and CDR2: SGHVS, FNYEAQ. This CDR3 region has 14 residues. Written as DNA, the CDR3 is TGTGCCAGCAGCTTAGGGGCCAACAACTACGAGCAGTACTTC. Its translation is CASSLGANNYEQYF. Looking up the rest from reference TRBV7-6 and TRBJ2-7 gives the full variable domain: GAGVSQSPRYKVTKRGQDVALRCDPISGHVSLYWYRQALGQGPEFLTYFNYEAQQDKSGLPNDRFSAERPEGSISTLTIQRTEQRDSAMYRCASSLGANNYEQYFGPGTRLTVT.

This clonotype appeared a few times. The rearrangement uses TRBV7-2 and TRBJ2-1, with D uncertain. CDR3 size: 14 residues. V lost 0 bases and J 5 bases, leaving 8 bases between the germline ends. The V gene's germline CDR1 is SGHTA and CDR2 FQGNSA. CDR3 DNA: TGTGCCAGCAGCTTAGCTCCTGACGACAATGAGCAGTTCTTC. Translated, it gives CASSLAPDDNEQFF.

CDR3 nucleotide sequence: TGCAGCGTCCGGTGGGAAATGAACACTGAAGCTTTCTTT. Translation: CSVRWEMNTEAFF. The rearrangement links TRBV29-1 to TRBJ1-1; no definite D call. Germline V lookup: CDR1 SQVTM, CDR2 ANQGSEA. V lost 6 bases to trimming and J lost 0 bases, with 11 bases between them. CDR3 size: 13 residues.

The chain recombines TRBV10-3 with TRBJ1-1; 9 bases are a match to TRBD1. There are 15 residues in the CDR3. V trimming: 4 bases; J trimming: 0 bases; junction bases outside the gene matches: 3. Germline V CDR1 and CDR2: ENHRY, SYGVKD. CDR3 amino acids: CAISAGTGMNTEAFF. CDR3 in DNA: TGTGCCATCAGTGCAGGGACAGGGATGAACACTGAAGCTTTCTTT.

This clonotype has a handful of counts. The J gene is TRBJ2-1, the V gene TRBV3-1; D ambiguous. The germline gives CDR1 LGHDT, CDR2 YNNKEL (reference sequence). CDR3 size: 11 residues. Trimming shortened V by 0 bases and J by 10 bases, and 4 bases separated the two germline ends. The CDR3 DNA follows: TGTGCCAGCAGCCAAGAATCCGAGCAGTTCTTC. Amino acids: CASSQESEQFF.

This clonotype was found a few times. The chain uses TRBV2 and TRBJ2-5; tentatively, D is TRBD2 (5 bases). CDR1 and CDR2 (germline): SNHLY, FYNNEI. V was clipped by 4 bases and J by 2 bases, with 11 bases between them. The CDR3 covers 14 residues. DNA of the CDR3: TGTGCCAGCAGTGGAGACTACCTACAAGAGACCCAGTACTTC. It specifies CASSGDYLQETQYF.

This clonotype was found a few times. This rearrangement joins TRBV6-1 to TRBJ1-2; D is possibly TRBD1 (5 bases). CDR1 MNHNS and CDR2 SASEGT come from the germline V gene. The CDR3 totals 13 residues. V lost 6 bases and J 7 bases, leaving 15 bases between the germline ends. CDR3 DNA sequence: TGTGCCAGCAGCCCGGGACCCGACCCTGGCTACACCTTC. It yields the protein CASSPGPDPGYTF.

CDR3 in DNA: TGTGCCATCAGTGGAGGCGGTCGGGGTTACAATGAGCAGTTCTTC. Encoded protein: CAISGGGRGYNEQFF. This rearrangement joins TRBV10-3 to TRBJ2-1; D might be TRBD2 (5 bases). This CDR3 spans 15 amino acids. V was pared by 4 bases and J by 4 bases, with 14 bases between. Germline V gene sequence: CDR1 ENHRY, CDR2 SYGVKD.

This clonotype was picked up many times. V is TRBV7-9 and J is TRBJ2-1, with D possibly called TRBD1 or TRBD2 (6 bases each). V gave up 3 bases and J gave up 7 bases, with 19 bases separating them. The CDR3 contains 16 residues. Per germline, CDR1 SEHNR and CDR2 FQNEAQ (reference sequence). The CDR3 DNA sequence: TGTGCCAGCAGCTTGGGGGCCCCCAGGGGAGGAAATGAGCAGTTCTTC. Translated: CASSLGAPRGGNEQFF.

This clonotype has only a few counts. The chain couples TRBV20-1 to TRBJ2-3; no clear D gene. The CDR3 spans 14 residues. Trimming pared 3 bases from V and 2 bases from J, leaving 12 bases between. Germline lookup yields CDR1 DFQATT and CDR2 SNEGSKA (reference sequence). CDR3 residues: CSARMTRVTDTQYF. As DNA, the CDR3 is TGCAGTGCTAGGATGACAAGGGTCACAGATACGCAGTATTTT.

The chain uses TRBV4-2 and TRBJ2-7, with TRBD2 matching 9 bases. J was trimmed by 5 bases and V by 0 bases; bases with no gene match: 8. This CDR3 is 16 amino acids long. Germline V gives CDR1 LGHNA, CDR2 YNFKEQ. CDR3 amino acids: CASSQDLSAGGHEQYF. The CDR3 nucleotides read TGTGCCAGCAGCCAAGATCTCTCAGCGGGGGGACACGAGCAGTACTTC.

V gene TRBV19 combines with J gene TRBJ1-1, with 9 nucleotides matching TRBD1. The germline V gene has CDR1 LNHDA and CDR2 SQIVND (reference sequence). V was clipped by 5 bases and J by 0 bases; unmatched bases: 10. The length of the CDR3 is 17 residues. The DNA of the CDR3 is TGTGCCAGTAGTCCTCGTCCCGGGACAGGGATGAACACTGAAGCTTTCTTT. Translating it yields CASSPRPGTGMNTEAFF.